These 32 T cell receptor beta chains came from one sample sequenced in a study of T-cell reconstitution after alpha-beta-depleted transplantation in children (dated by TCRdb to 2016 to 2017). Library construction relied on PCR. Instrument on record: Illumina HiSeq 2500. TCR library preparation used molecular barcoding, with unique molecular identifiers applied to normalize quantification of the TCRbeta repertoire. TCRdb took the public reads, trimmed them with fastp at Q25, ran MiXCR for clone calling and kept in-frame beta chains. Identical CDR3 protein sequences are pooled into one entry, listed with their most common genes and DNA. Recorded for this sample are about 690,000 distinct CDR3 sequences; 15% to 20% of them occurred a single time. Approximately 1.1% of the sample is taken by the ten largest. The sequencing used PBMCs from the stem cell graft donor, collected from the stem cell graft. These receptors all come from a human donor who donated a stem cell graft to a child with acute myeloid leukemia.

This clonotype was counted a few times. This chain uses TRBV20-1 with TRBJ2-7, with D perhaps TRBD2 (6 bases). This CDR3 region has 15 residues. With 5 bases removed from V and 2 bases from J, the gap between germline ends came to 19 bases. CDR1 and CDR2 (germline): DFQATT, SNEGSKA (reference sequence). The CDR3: CSARPSEGVPYEQYF. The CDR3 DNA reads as TGCAGTGCTCGCCCCTCGGAGGGCGTCCCCTACGAGCAGTACTTC.

The CDR3, as DNA: TGTGCCAGCAGTGAAGGGCCGGTGAAGGGCTACACCTTC. Encoded protein: CASSEGPVKGYTF. The chain is built from TRBV25-1 and TRBJ1-2; D remains ambiguous. Germline V gene sequence: CDR1 MGHDK, CDR2 SYGVNS. Between the trimmed V and J ends, which lost 2 bases and 8 bases, there was a span of 12 bases. This CDR3 comprises 13 residues.

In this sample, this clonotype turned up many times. The CDR3, as DNA: TGTGCCAGCAGTGAGGCGATCACAGATACGCAGTATTTT. Translated, it gives CASSEAITDTQYF. The V call is TRBV6-4, the J call TRBJ2-3; D call uncertain. The CDR3 extends over 13 amino acids. Germline loops: CDR1 MRHNA, CDR2 SNTAGT. V gave up 3 bases and J gave up 2 bases, with 6 bases separating them.

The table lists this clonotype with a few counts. This chain's CDR3 is CASSYGGPTEAFF. Here the CDR3 DNA reads TGTGCCAGCAGTTACGGGGGGCCCACTGAAGCTTTCTTT. The chain joins TRBV6-6 to TRBJ1-1, with D perhaps TRBD1 (6 bases). This CDR3 has 13 residues. Trimming removed 2 bases from V and 4 bases from J, with 8 bases in between. Germline CDR1 and CDR2: MNHNY and SVGAGI (reference sequence).

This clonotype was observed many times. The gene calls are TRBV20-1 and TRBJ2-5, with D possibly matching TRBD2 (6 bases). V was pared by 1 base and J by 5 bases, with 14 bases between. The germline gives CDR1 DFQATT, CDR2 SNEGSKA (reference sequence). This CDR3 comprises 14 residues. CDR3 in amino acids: CSARAWIGGETQYF. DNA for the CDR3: TGCAGTGCTAGAGCGTGGATAGGAGGGGAGACCCAGTACTTC.

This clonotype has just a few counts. CDR3 amino acids: CATSGLSFTGELFF. DNA for the CDR3: TGTGCCACCAGTGGGCTCTCATTCACCGGGGAGCTGTTTTTT. The chain couples TRBV24-1 to TRBJ2-2, with no clear D. V dropped 5 bases and J dropped 4 bases, with 10 bases sitting between them. The CDR3 length is 14 residues. In germline, CDR1 is KGHDR, CDR2 SFDVKD.

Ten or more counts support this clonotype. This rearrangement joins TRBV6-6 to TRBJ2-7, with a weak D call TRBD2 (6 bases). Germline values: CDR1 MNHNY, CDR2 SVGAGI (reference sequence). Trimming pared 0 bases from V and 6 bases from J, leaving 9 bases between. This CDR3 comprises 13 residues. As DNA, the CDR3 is TGTGCCAGCAGTTACTCGGAGGGAAGCGAGCAGTACTTC. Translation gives CASSYSEGSEQYF.

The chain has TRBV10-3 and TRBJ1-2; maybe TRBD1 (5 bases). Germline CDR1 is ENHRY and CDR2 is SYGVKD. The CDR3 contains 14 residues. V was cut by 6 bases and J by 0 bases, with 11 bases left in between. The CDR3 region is CAISEQGTNYGYTF. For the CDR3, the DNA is TGTGCCATCAGCGAGCAGGGAACTAACTATGGCTACACCTTC.

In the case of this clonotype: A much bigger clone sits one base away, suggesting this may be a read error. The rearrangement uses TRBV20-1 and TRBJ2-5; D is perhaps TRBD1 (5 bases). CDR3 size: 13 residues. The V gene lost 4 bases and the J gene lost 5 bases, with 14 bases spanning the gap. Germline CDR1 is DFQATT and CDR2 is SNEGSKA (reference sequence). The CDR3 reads CSAIQGSTETQYF. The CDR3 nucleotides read TGCAGTGCTATCCAGGGTAGCACGGAGACCCAGTACTTC.

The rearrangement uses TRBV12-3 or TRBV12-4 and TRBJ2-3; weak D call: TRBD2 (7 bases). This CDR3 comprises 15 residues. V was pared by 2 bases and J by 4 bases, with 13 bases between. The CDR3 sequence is CASSLPGGLADTQYF. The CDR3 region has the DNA TGTGCCAGCAGTTTACCGGGGGGCCTCGCAGATACGCAGTATTTT.

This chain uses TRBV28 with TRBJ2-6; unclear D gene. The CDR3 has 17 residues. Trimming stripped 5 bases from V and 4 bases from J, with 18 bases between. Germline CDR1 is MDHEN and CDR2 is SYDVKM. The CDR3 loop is CASSLDIGSAGANVLTF. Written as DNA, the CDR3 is TGTGCCAGCAGTCTAGATATCGGGTCTGCGGGGGCCAACGTCCTGACTTTC.

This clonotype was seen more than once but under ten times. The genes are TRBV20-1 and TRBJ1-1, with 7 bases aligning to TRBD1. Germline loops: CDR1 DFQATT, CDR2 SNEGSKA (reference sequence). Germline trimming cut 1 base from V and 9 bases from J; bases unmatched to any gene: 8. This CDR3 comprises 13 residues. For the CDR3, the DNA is TGCAGTGCTAGAGGACAGCAGGGGGTACAAGCTTTCTTT. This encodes CSARGQQGVQAFF.

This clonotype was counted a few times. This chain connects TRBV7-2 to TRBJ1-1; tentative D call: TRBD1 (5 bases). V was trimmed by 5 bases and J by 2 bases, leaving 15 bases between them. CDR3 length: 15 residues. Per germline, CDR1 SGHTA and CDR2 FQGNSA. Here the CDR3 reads CASSRIGTYNTEAFF. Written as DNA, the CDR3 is TGTGCCAGCAGCCGCATCGGGACGTACAACACTGAAGCTTTCTTT.

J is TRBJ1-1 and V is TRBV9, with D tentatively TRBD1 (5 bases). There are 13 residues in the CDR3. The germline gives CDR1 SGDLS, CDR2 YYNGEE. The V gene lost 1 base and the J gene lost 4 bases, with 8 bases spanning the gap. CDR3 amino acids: CASSVTGTTEAFF. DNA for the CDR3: TGTGCCAGCAGCGTAACGGGGACCACTGAAGCTTTCTTT.

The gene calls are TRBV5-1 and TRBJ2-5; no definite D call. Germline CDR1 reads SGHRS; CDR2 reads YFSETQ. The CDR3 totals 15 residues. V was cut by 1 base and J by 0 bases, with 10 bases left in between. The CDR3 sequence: CASSLTSPYQETQYF. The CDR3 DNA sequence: TGCGCCAGCAGCTTGACGAGCCCGTACCAAGAGACCCAGTACTTC. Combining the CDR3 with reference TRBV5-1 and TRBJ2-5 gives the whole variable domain KAGVTQTPRYLIKTRGQQVTLSCSPISGHRSVSWYQQTPGQGLQFLFEYFSETQRNKGNFPGRFSGRQFSNSRSEMNVSTLELGDSALYLCASSLTSPYQETQYFGPGTRLLVL.

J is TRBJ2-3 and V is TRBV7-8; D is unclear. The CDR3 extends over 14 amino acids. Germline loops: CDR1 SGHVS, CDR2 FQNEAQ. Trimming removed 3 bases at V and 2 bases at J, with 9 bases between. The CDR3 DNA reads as TGTGCCAGCAGCTTGGTCACAGTCACAGATACGCAGTATTTT. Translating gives CASSLVTVTDTQYF.

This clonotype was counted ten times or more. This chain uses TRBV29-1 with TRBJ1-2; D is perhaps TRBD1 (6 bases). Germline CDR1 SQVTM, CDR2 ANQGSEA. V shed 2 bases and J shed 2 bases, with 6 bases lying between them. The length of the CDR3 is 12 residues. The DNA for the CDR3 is TGCAGCGTTGAAACAGGGAACTATGGCTACACCTTC. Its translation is CSVETGNYGYTF.

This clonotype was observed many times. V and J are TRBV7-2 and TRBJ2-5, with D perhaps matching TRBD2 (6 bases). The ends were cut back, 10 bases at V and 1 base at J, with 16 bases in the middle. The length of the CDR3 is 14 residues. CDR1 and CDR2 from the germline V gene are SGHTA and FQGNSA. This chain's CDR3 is CATRRAPSQETQYF. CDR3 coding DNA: TGTGCCACGAGGAGGGCCCCCAGCCAAGAGACCCAGTACTTC.

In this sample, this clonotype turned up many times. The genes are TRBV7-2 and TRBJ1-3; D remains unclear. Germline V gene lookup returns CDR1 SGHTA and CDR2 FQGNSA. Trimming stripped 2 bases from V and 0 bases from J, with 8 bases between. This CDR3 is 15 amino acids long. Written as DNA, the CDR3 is TGTGCCAGCAGCTTAACTCACCTCTCTGGAAACACCATATATTTT. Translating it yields CASSLTHLSGNTIYF.

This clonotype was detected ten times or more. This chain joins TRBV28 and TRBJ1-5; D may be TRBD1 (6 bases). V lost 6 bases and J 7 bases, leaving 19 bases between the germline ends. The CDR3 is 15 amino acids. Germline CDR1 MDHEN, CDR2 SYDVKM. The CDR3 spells CASSLVRGVRQPQHF. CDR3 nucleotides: TGTGCCAGCAGCCTCGTTAGGGGGGTACGGCAGCCCCAGCATTTT.

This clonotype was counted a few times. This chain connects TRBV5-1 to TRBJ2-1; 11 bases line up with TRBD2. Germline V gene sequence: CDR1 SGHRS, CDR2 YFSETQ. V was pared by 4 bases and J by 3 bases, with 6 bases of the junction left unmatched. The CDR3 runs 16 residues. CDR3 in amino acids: CASSITSGGVYNEQFF. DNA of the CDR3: TGCGCCAGCAGCATAACTAGCGGGGGCGTCTACAATGAGCAGTTCTTC.

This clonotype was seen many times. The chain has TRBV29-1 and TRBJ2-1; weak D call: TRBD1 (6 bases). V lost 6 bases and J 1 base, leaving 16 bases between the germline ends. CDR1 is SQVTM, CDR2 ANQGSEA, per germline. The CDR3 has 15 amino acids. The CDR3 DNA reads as TGCAGCGTGGAACCCTCAGGGGCGTCCTACAATGAGCAGTTCTTC. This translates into CSVEPSGASYNEQFF.

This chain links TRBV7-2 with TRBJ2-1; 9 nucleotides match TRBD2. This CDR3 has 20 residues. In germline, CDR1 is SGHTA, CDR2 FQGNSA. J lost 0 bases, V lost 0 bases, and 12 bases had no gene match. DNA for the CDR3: TGTGCCAGCAGCTTAGCGGCGGGGGGGACACAACCTAGCTCCTACAATGAGCAGTTCTTC. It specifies CASSLAAGGTQPSSYNEQFF.

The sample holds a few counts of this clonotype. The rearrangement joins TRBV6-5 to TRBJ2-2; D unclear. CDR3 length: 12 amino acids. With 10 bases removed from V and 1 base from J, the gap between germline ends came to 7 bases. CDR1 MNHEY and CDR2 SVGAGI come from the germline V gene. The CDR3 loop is CATSWNTGELFF. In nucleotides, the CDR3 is TGTGCCACCTCATGGAACACCGGGGAGCTGTTTTTT.

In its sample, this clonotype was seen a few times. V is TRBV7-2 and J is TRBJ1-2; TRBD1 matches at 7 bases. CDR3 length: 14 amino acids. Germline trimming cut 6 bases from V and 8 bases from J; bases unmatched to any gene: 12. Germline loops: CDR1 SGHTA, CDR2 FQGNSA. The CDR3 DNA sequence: TGTGCCAGCAGATTCACAGGGGACTTGGGAGGCTACACCTTC. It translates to CASRFTGDLGGYTF.

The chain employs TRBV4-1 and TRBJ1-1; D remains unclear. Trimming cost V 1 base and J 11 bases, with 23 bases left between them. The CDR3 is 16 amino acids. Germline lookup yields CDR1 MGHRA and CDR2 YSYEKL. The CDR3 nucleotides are TGCGCCAGCAGCCAAGTCGGCGAGACACGGGGAAAGTGGGCTTTCTTT. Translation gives CASSQVGETRGKWAFF.

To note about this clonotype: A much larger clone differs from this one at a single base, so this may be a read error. The DNA of the CDR3 is TGTGCCAGCAGCAACGGACAGAACTACGAGCAGTACTTC. Its translation: CASSNGQNYEQYF. The chain links TRBV7-9 to TRBJ2-7, with a tentative D call TRBD1 (6 bases). Trimming cost V 5 bases and J 3 bases, with 11 bases left between them. The CDR3 consists of 13 residues. The germline gives CDR1 SEHNR, CDR2 FQNEAQ (reference sequence).

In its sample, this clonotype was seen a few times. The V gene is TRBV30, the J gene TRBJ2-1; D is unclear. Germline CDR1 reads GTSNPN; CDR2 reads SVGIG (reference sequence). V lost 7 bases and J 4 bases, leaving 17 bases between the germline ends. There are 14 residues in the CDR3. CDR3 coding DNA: TGTGCCTTCGTGGACCCGGAGAGGTACAATGAGCAGTTCTTC. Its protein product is CAFVDPERYNEQFF.

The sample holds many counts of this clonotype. CDR3 in amino acids: CSAQTGLSYNSPLHF. For the CDR3, the DNA is TGCAGTGCCCAGACAGGGCTCTCCTATAATTCACCCCTCCACTTT. The V gene is TRBV20-1, the J gene TRBJ1-6; 7 bases are a match to TRBD1. V shed 6 bases, J shed 0 bases, and the junction held 5 bases outside the gene matches. The germline CDR1 and CDR2 sequences are DFQATT and SNEGSKA (reference sequence). This CDR3 region has 15 residues.

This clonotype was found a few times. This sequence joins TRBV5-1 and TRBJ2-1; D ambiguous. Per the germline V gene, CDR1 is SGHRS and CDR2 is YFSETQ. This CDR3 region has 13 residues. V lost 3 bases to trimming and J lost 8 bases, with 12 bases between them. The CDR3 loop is CASSSLENDEQFF. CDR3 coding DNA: TGCGCCAGCAGCTCCCTGGAAAACGATGAGCAGTTCTTC.

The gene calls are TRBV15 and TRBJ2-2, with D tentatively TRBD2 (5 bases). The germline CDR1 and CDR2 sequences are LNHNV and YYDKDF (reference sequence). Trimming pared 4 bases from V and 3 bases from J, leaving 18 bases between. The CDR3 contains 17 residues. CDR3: CATSIRSGMVDTGELFF. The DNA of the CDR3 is TGTGCCACCAGCATCAGGTCGGGGATGGTTGACACCGGGGAGCTGTTTTTT.

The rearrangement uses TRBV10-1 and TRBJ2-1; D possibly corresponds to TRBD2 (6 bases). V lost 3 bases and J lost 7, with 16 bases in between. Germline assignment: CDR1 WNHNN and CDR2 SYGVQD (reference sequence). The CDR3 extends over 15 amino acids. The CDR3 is CASSDTGAENNEQFF. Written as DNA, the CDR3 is TGCGCCAGCAGTGATACGGGAGCCGAAAATAATGAGCAGTTCTTC.